These T cell receptor beta chains were read from a single sample in a study of T cells in Graves' hyperthyroidism and ophthalmopathy. MiXCR was run by TCRdb on the multiplex PCR reads, yielding one entry per CDR3 protein. Of approximately 590,000 distinct CDR3 sequences in the sample, approximately 15% were seen once. What was sequenced was blood. These receptors were collected from a woman younger than 45 with Graves' hyperthyroidism. The CDR3 runs from the conserved cysteine through the conserved F or W. Fields, in order: V gene, D gene, J gene, CDR3 protein. The D gene is left open where the match is weak.

>TRBV6-1|-|TRBJ2-2
CASRPPTTVGKTGELFF
>TRBV7-2|TRBD1|TRBJ1-4
CASRQGTGGYEKLFF
>TRBV9|-|TRBJ2-7
CASSFSLSGEQYF
>TRBV29-1|-|TRBJ2-7
CSVEGDPDPYEQYF
>TRBV6-2/TRBV6-3|TRBD1|TRBJ2-2
CASSYSGVGTANTGELFF
>TRBV15|-|TRBJ2-5
CATSIYRDQETQYF
>TRBV13|-|TRBJ2-7
CASSNQDYEQYF
>TRBV2|-|TRBJ2-7
CASSNSGFREQYF
>TRBV19|-|TRBJ1-1
CASSIGFTDTEAFF
>TRBV6-2/TRBV6-3|TRBD1|TRBJ1-1
CAGLLSLPGQGELDSNTEAFF
>TRBV6-1|TRBD1|TRBJ1-2
CASGQALSTLRHYGYTF
>TRBV19|-|TRBJ2-1
CASSIDRSSYNEQFF
>TRBV20-1|-|TRBJ1-4
CSARDTGRGGEKLFF
>TRBV15|TRBD1|TRBJ2-4
CATSTPWGNRGAKNIQYF
>TRBV3-1|-|TRBJ2-3
CASSQSVSARSTDTQYF
>TRBV11-3|TRBD2|TRBJ2-7
CASSRGLAGDGEQYF
>TRBV12-3/TRBV12-4|-|TRBJ2-2
CASSLLLSANTGELFF
>TRBV3-1|-|TRBJ2-7
CASSTAPYEQYF
>TRBV6-1|TRBD2|TRBJ2-1
CASSVEPSGGSYNEQFF
>TRBV20-1|TRBD1|TRBJ2-3
CSARPTGGDTQYF
>TRBV7-2|-|TRBJ1-4
CASSLGPSTNEKLFF
>TRBV6-1|TRBD2|TRBJ2-1
CASSILADTYNEQFF
>TRBV9|TRBD1|TRBJ2-7
CASSASDRGQYEQYF
>TRBV20-1|-|TRBJ2-7
CSVQRPGGLSYEQYF
>TRBV20-1|-|TRBJ2-7
CSARLGSGEQYF
>TRBV5-1|TRBD1|TRBJ1-6
CASSLVTTGRNSPLHF
>TRBV10-3|TRBD2|TRBJ2-2
CAIRGSLADGELFF
>TRBV29-1|-|TRBJ2-1
CSVETGPINEQFF
>TRBV29-1|-|TRBJ1-2
CSVEEDVNYGYTF
>TRBV6-1|-|TRBJ1-1
CASSAEQGTEAFF
>TRBV12-3/TRBV12-4|-|TRBJ1-5
CASSSWVGGLSQPQHF
>TRBV19|TRBD2|TRBJ2-7
CASSRSGTSGMSSYEQYF
>TRBV5-1|-|TRBJ2-3
CASNFNGGLGTDTQYF